This T cell receptor beta chain was documented in a study of cytotoxic CD8 clonotypes in ibrutinib-treated CLL (dated by TCRdb to about 2021). Regarding the research as a whole: The cohort was composed of ten to eleven relapsed/refractory and fewer than 16 treatment-naive patients; IGHV unmutated status was identified in approximately 17 patients. Every remission and progressive disease sample was obtained while ibrutinib was still being received by the patients. Cryopreserved peripheral blood mononuclear cells were collected before treatment, at response, and at either disease progression or sustained remission. Responses were partial in roughly 24 patients and complete in 2; after median approximately 67 months follow-up, roughly 14 stayed in remission and some twelve progressed. An average of about 250,000 productive templates and roughly 94,000 productive rearrangements was obtained per sample. The response samples were drawn at a median of roughly eleven months into treatment, with a range of about 6 to 36 months. Longitudinal samples were obtainable from about 30% of the roughly 90 participants in the trial. Study-level results and caveats: Lymph node repertoires were not examined, and the timing of sampling was not matched between patients in sustained remission and those whose disease progressed. At ibrutinib response clonality went up, during sustained remission it held steady, and at progression it dropped back toward baseline. Baseline clonality exceeded that of age-matched healthy donors and correlated strongly with circulating CD8+ T-cell counts. Public clonotypes were rare and either shrank or stayed stable during treatment, and the rise in clonality at ibrutinib response reflected expansion of private clonotypes.

The junction shows trimming of 4 bases on V and 3 bases on J, plus 8 bases between the germline ends. The cysteine opens and the phenylalanine closes a CDR3 of 13 amino acids. CDR3 DNA is the only sequence kept; it has 39 bases, read in frame from the first base. The germline V gene yields SNHLY for CDR1 and FYNNEI for CDR2. On a MiSeq, deep resolution sequencing aimed for a depth between 1 in 1 million and 1 in 200,000 T cells, with each clonotype covered approximately 9.2x on average. The immunoSEQ hsTCRB Kit was used to generate the TCR beta libraries. The authors' pipeline ran thus. Data were analyzed with ImmunoSEQ Data Assistant and ImmunoSEQ Analyzer, with V, D and J genes assigned per IMGT definitions. Clonality was computed as one minus normalized Shannon entropy of productive rearrangement frequencies, ranging from 0 to 1. Public clonotype analysis was restricted to overrepresented clonotypes comprising at least 0.05% of each patient's repertoire. Repertoires from approximately 12 age-matched healthy donors in immuneACCESS were used as clonality controls. In its TCRdb copy, this immuneACCESS table keeps in-frame sequences only and misses some clones. Where compared with another copy, unresolved V genes explain less than half of these, and the others have no known cause. V and J calls and clone size are as listed in that table; D and trimming were resolved from the DNA. For this sample there are about 74,000 clones; around 80% appear just once. The ten most abundant clones make up about 8% of the sample.

Interpreted using the paper, the time point label stands for: progressive disease on ibrutinib. For TCR beta library preparation, roughly 2 micrograms of genomic DNA were extracted from the cryopreserved PBMCs. Longitudinal blood samples from CLL patients on ibrutinib monotherapy were analyzed using high-throughput TCR beta sequencing. The patients took part in an open-label, single-center phase 2 trial of ibrutinib monotherapy. Worth noting for this clone: The clone's antigen remains unknown. Per-base qualities were not stored, and no clone one base away is much larger.

The TCR originated in a human donor with chronic lymphocytic leukemia. This material consisted of PBMCs, taken at disease progression, from a patient treated with ibrutinib. Recombination connected TRBV2 to TRBJ2-3, with TRBD2 tentatively as D gene (6 bases match). CDR3 loop: CASSVGGTDTQYF. DNA sequence: TGTGCCAGCAGTGTGGGAGGAACAGATACGCAGTATTTT. With the portions outside the CDR3 filled from the reference TRBV2 and TRBJ2-3 genes, the complete variable region becomes EPEVTQTPSHQVTQMGQEVILRCVPISNHLYFYWYRQILGQKVEFLVSFYNNEISEKSEIFDDQFSVERPDGSNFTLKIRSTKLEDSAMYFCASSVGGTDTQYFGPGTRLTVL.